What follows are 8 T cell receptor beta chains derived from one specimen sequenced in a study of Ad26.COV2.S vaccination and SARS-CoV-2 variants. Regarding treatment: roughly 19 received Ad26.COV2.S at low or high dose, single or two shots; 5 received placebo; per-sample allocation not given. At day 63 after the first vaccine or placebo injection, samples were drawn. Sequenced by immunoSEQ multiplex PCR; TCRdb stores in-frame clones only, minus some. The profile shows roughly 700,000 clones, around 89% of them singletons. The sample in question was peripheral blood, obtained in a trial of Ad26.COV2.S vaccine versus placebo. Every receptor here comes from a person aged 18-60 years who received the Ad26.COV2.S COVID-19 vaccine or a placebo.

The gene calls are TRBV29-1 and TRBJ2-5, with D unclear. The germline gives CDR1 SQVTM, CDR2 ANQGSEA. Trimming left V 7 bases short and J 3 bases short, with 15 bases between. The CDR3 extends over 13 amino acids. Written as DNA, the CDR3 is TGCAGCGCGCCTTCTAAAGTGAAAGAGACCCAGTACTTC. This gives the protein CSAPSKVKETQYF.

The chain employs TRBV5-5 and TRBJ1-2; D is perhaps TRBD1 (5 bases). Germline-derived CDR1 and CDR2 are SGHKS and YYEKEE (reference sequence). Deletions cut 2 bases from V and 4 bases from J, with 15 bases between. The length of the CDR3 is 15 residues. The CDR3 is CASSFWDGGAYGYTF. The CDR3 DNA sequence: TGTGCCAGCAGCTTTTGGGATGGGGGTGCCTATGGCTACACCTTC.

The chain joins TRBV4-3 to TRBJ2-7; 9 bases match TRBD1. From germline, CDR1 is LGHNA and CDR2 YSLEER. There are 15 residues in the CDR3. With V trimmed by 4 bases and J by 1 base, 5 bases remained unmatched. CDR3 nucleotide sequence: TGCGCCAGCAGCCGTGGGACAGGGCCATCCTACGAGCAGTACTTC. It codes for CASSRGTGPSYEQYF.

The rearrangement uses TRBV16 and TRBJ1-5, with 8 bases lining up with TRBD1. Germline V gives CDR1 KGHSY, CDR2 FQNENV. The CDR3 consists of 13 residues. The junction had 0 bases not matched to a gene; V was cut back by 4 bases and J by 4 bases. The CDR3 reads CASSRQGNQPQHF. CDR3 nucleotides: TGTGCCAGCAGCCGACAGGGGAATCAGCCCCAGCATTTT.

The chain uses TRBV2 and TRBJ1-5, with TRBD1 matching 9 bases. CDR3 length equals 15 residues. Per the germline V gene, CDR1 is SNHLY and CDR2 is FYNNEI. The V segment lost 8 bases and the J segment 5 bases; nucleotides outside the gene matches: 10. The CDR3 nucleotides read TGTGCCAGCGGCCCGGACAGGGGACTCTATCAGCCCCAGCATTTT. This encodes CASGPDRGLYQPQHF.

V and J are TRBV27 and TRBJ1-2; TRBD1 might be the D (6 bases). Germline CDR1 is MNHEY and CDR2 is SMNVEV (reference sequence). This CDR3 is 13 amino acids long. The V gene lost 6 bases and the J gene lost 4 bases, with 12 bases spanning the gap. CDR3 loop: CASSPEGGYGYTF. Written as DNA, the CDR3 is TGTGCCAGCAGCCCCGAAGGGGGCTATGGCTACACCTTC.

In regard to this clone: The same CDR3 arises from other DNA sequences in this sample as well. The CDR3 DNA follows: TGTGCCAGCAGTTACTCCGGCGATAGCAATCAGCCCCAGCATTTT. It is translated as CASSYSGDSNQPQHF. The chain employs TRBV6-5 and TRBJ1-5; D not certain. The CDR3 length is 15 residues. CDR1 MNHEY and CDR2 SVGAGI come from the germline V gene. V was pared by 0 bases and J by 0 bases, with 6 bases between.

V usage is TRBV7-2 and J usage is TRBJ2-3, with 13 bases matching TRBD2. The germline CDR1 and CDR2 sequences are SGHTA and FQGNSA. The CDR3 spans 16 residues. V dropped 4 bases and J dropped 6; count of bases not matched to a gene: 7. The CDR3 nucleotides read TGTGCCAGCAGCTCCCGGACTAGCGGGAGTCCGGATACGCAGTATTTT. Its protein product is CASSSRTSGSPDTQYF.